The 2 T cell receptor beta chains below were found in one sample sequenced in a study of OX40 agonist ivuxolimab in advanced cancers. Sequencing used immunoSEQ multiplex PCR; TCRdb keeps in-frame clones, though not all of them. The data contain around 20,000 clones, approximately 83% of them singletons. This specimen consisted of CD4+ or CD8+ T cells sorted from blood, obtained in a trial of the OX40 agonist ivuxolimab. The receptors stem from an adult with an advanced solid tumor such as melanoma, head and neck, liver or kidney cancer.

Comment on this clone: The junction and the germline gene differ at one end; a read error may be behind it. The chain is built from TRBV5-1 and TRBJ1-6; tentatively, D is TRBD1 (6 bases). CDR3 length equals 16 residues. The germline V gene encodes CDR1 SGHRS and CDR2 YFSETQ. The CDR3, as DNA: TGCGCCAGCAGCTTGGGGGATACAGGGTATAGTTCACCCCTCCACTTT. Translated: CASSLGDTGYSSPLHF.

This clone showed up just once. V usage is TRBV18 and J usage is TRBJ2-5; weak D call: TRBD1 (6 bases). The germline CDR1 and CDR2 sequences are KGHSH and LQKENI. The CDR3 loop spans 14 amino acids. The germline V and J ends were trimmed by 2 bases and 4 bases, with 11 bases remaining between them. As DNA, the CDR3 is TGTGCCAGCTCACCAACGACAGGTGGAGAGACCCAGTACTTC. It yields the protein CASSPTTGGETQYF.